This TCR beta chain was captured in a study of CXCR3-negative and CXCR3-positive naive CD8 T cells. The libraries of TRB cDNA were prepared using 5' RACE with UMI labels. TCRdb re-called the 5' RACE reads; one entry per CDR3 protein, DNA not given. Here the sample table reports under 85,000 distinct CDR3 sequences. Germline loops: CDR1 LNHDA, CDR2 SQIVND (reference sequence). This CDR3 is 16 amino acids long. This TCR was recovered from a human donor in good health. Some clones in this sample may be carry-over from other donors' samples. Material: naive CXCR3- CD8+ T cells from blood. Subset noted: CD45RO-CCR7+CD27+CD95- naive CD8+ T cells lacking CXCR3 (TNR3-). V is TRBV19 and J is TRBJ1-5; the TRBD1 assignment by TCRdb is unverifiable without DNA. CDR3 loop: CASSPFGAGGNQPQHF.